This passage covers 17 T cell receptor beta chains from one sample sequenced in a study of T-cell reconstitution after alpha-beta-depleted transplantation in children. A library of TCRbeta sequences, prepared with unique molecular identifiers, was generated. TCRdb re-called the PCR reads with MiXCR, one entry per CDR3 protein. The table has approximately 640,000 distinct CDR3 sequences, approximately 15% seen once; the top ten hold under 1.2%. The sequencing used PBMCs from the stem cell graft donor, collected from the stem cell graft. The receptors derive from a human donor who donated a stem cell graft to a child with acute myeloid leukemia.

This clonotype was seen ten or more times. The CDR3 bases are TGTGCCAGCAGGCACAGGGACCCAGATACGCAGTATTTT. Its protein product is CASRHRDPDTQYF. The chain links TRBV6-1 to TRBJ2-3, with D possibly matching TRBD1 (6 bases). The CDR3 loop spans 13 amino acids. The germline V gene has CDR1 MNHNS and CDR2 SASEGT. V was cut by 6 bases and J by 4 bases, with 11 bases left in between.

Regarding this clonotype: This could be a read error, since a much larger clone is one nucleotide away. V and J are TRBV9 and TRBJ2-1, with TRBD2 matching over 9 bases. The germline V gene encodes CDR1 SGDLS and CDR2 YYNGEE. This CDR3 is built from 16 residues. The CDR3, as DNA: TGTGCCAGCAGCGTAGTAGCGGGGGCCTCCTACAATGAGCAGCTCTTC. Amino acids: CASSVVAGASYNEQLF. The entire variable domain, with the rest obtained from reference TRBV9 and TRBJ2-1, is as follows: DSGVTQTPKHLITATGQRVTLRCSPRSGDLSVYWYQQSLDQGLQFLIQYYNGEERAKGNILERFSAQQFPDLHSELNLSSLELGDSALYFCASSVVAGASYNEQLFGPGTRLTVL.

This clonotype was detected ten times or more. The chain links TRBV15 to TRBJ1-1; possible D gene TRBD1, 6 bases. Per the germline V gene, CDR1 is LNHNV and CDR2 is YYDKDF (reference sequence). This CDR3 has 14 residues. Trimming left V 0 bases short and J 8 bases short, with 13 bases between. CDR3 nucleotide sequence: TGTGCCACCAGCAGAGATCTGCGGCAGGGGGAAGCTTTCTTT. It specifies CATSRDLRQGEAFF.

In this sample, this clonotype turned up many times. The chain is built from TRBV4-3 and TRBJ1-1, with D perhaps matching TRBD1 (5 bases). This CDR3 spans 15 amino acids. V lost 2 bases to trimming and J lost 1 base, with 11 bases between them. CDR1 LGHNA and CDR2 YSLEER come from the germline V gene. CDR3 bases: TGCGCCAGCAGCCAACTAGGGGCCGGGAACACTGAAGCTTTCTTT. It yields the protein CASSQLGAGNTEAFF.

At least ten counts were recorded for this clonotype. The missing conserved phenylalanine or tryptophan at the end of this CDR3 makes a read error likely. The chain is built from TRBV7-2 and TRBJ2-5; TRBD1 agrees at 8 bases. The CDR3 has 14 amino acids. V shed 5 bases and J 2 bases; nucleotides not matched to a gene: 4. In germline, CDR1 is SGHTA, CDR2 FQGNSA. The CDR3 sequence is CASSLHRGQETQYS. For the CDR3, the DNA is TGTGCCAGCAGCCTACACAGGGGGCAAGAGACCCAGTACTCC.

This clonotype was observed many times. The DNA of the CDR3 is TGCAGTTCATCCGGGAGGGCCGACGAGCAGTACTTC. Its translation: CSSSGRADEQYF. The V call is TRBV20-1, the J call TRBJ2-7, with 8 nucleotides matching TRBD2. Per the germline V gene, CDR1 is DFQATT and CDR2 is SNEGSKA (reference sequence). V lost 8 bases, J lost 5 bases, and 8 bases stayed unmatched. The CDR3 consists of 12 residues.

In its sample, this clonotype was seen many times. The chain has TRBV29-1 and TRBJ2-2; D is unresolved. V was cut by 2 bases and J by 7 bases, with 8 bases left in between. Germline V gene sequence: CDR1 SQVTM, CDR2 ANQGSEA. The CDR3 runs 12 residues. CDR3 region: CSVEMAVGELFF. In DNA, the CDR3 is TGCAGCGTTGAAATGGCGGTCGGGGAGCTGTTTTTT.

Ten or more counts support this clonotype. The chain carries TRBV12-3 or TRBV12-4 and TRBJ2-7, with 9 bases lining up with TRBD1. The CDR3 loop spans 15 amino acids. V was pared by 5 bases and J by 2 bases, with 7 bases of the junction left unmatched. The CDR3 sequence: CASSRGQGPTYEQYF. CDR3 DNA: TGTGCCAGCAGTCGGGGACAGGGCCCCACCTACGAGCAGTACTTC.

This clonotype occurred many times. The chain is built from TRBV29-1 and TRBJ2-3; 8 bases are a match to TRBD2. The CDR3 runs to 14 residues. Trimming took 3 bases from V and 0 from J; bases not matched to a gene: 2. In germline, CDR1 is SQVTM, CDR2 ANQGSEA. CDR3 bases: TGCAGCGTTGAGGTAGCGGGGAGCACAGATACGCAGTATTTT. It is translated as CSVEVAGSTDTQYF.

This clonotype was observed many times. The CDR3 bases are TGTGCCAGCAGCTTGGTGGGCCTAGCGGGGGGGTTCAACTACAATGAGCAGTTCTTC. Translating it yields CASSLVGLAGGFNYNEQFF. The chain links TRBV5-4 to TRBJ2-1; TRBD2 aligns across 12 bases. The CDR3 consists of 19 residues. The ends lost 0 bases at V and 3 bases at J; junction bases unmatched: 10. In germline, CDR1 is SGHNT, CDR2 YYREEE (reference sequence).

Remarks on this clonotype: A much larger clone lies one base from this, so it may be a read error. The chain couples TRBV20-1 to TRBJ2-1; 12 nucleotides align to TRBD1. Per germline, CDR1 DFQATT and CDR2 SNEGSKA (reference sequence). Germline trimming cut 7 bases from V and 12 bases from J; bases unmatched to any gene: 7. The CDR3 consists of 12 residues. CDR3 nucleotides: TGCAGTGTTCACCGGGACAGGGGGCGGCAGTTCTTC. This sequence encodes CSVHRDRGRQFF.

CDR3 sequence (DNA): TGTGCCAGCAGTTACACCCAGCGGGGGGGCCGGAATGAGCAGTTCTTC. Its protein is CASSYTQRGGRNEQFF. The genes are TRBV6-5 and TRBJ2-1, with 10 bases lining up with TRBD2. V shed 2 bases and J 7 bases; nucleotides not matched to a gene: 8. CDR1 is MNHEY and CDR2 is SVGAGI in the germline V gene. This CDR3 comprises 16 residues.

Regarding this clonotype: Because it lacks the conserved phenylalanine or tryptophan at the end, this CDR3 is likely a read error. The V call is TRBV10-2, the J call TRBJ2-6; D possibly corresponds to TRBD1 (5 bases). The V end was cut by 5 bases, the J end by 1 base, with 9 bases between. CDR3 length: 15 residues. Per the germline V gene, CDR1 is WSHSY and CDR2 is SAAADI. CDR3 amino acids: CASSPGLSGANVLTS. The CDR3 DNA reads TGCGCCAGCAGTCCAGGGCTGTCTGGGGCCAACGTCCTGACTTCC.

This clonotype has at least ten counts. The chain is built from TRBV15 and TRBJ1-4; possibly TRBD1 for D (5 bases). The CDR3 loop spans 17 amino acids. The V and J ends lost 4 bases and 6 bases respectively, with 21 bases between them. Germline CDR1 is LNHNV and CDR2 is YYDKDF (reference sequence). CDR3 sequence reads: CATSTWLVGPEDEKLFF. CDR3 sequence (DNA): TGTGCCACCAGCACCTGGCTTGTGGGACCGGAGGATGAAAAACTGTTTTTT.

This chain connects TRBV30 to TRBJ2-3; D remains unclear. CDR1 is GTSNPN and CDR2 is SVGIG in the germline V gene (reference sequence). Trimming stripped 4 bases from V and 6 bases from J, with 17 bases between. CDR3 size: 14 residues. This CDR3 is CAWTPWAAGDTQYF. CDR3 bases: TGTGCCTGGACACCCTGGGCGGCCGGGGATACGCAGTATTTT. Full variable domain (remainder filled in from reference TRBV30 and TRBJ2-3): SQTIHQWPATLVQPVGSPLSLECTVEGTSNPNLYWYRQAAGRGLQLLFYSVGIGQISSEVPQNLSASRPQDRQFILSSKKLLLSDSGFYLCAWTPWAAGDTQYFGPGTRLTVL.

This clonotype has a handful of counts. The gene calls are TRBV7-9 and TRBJ2-7, with TRBD1 as a possible D gene (6 bases). CDR1 is SEHNR and CDR2 is FQNEAQ in the germline V gene (reference sequence). The CDR3 length is 16 residues. V was shortened by 5 bases and J by 0 bases, with 17 bases between the two germline ends. The CDR3 DNA is TGTGCCAGCAGCCCGAGAGGACCAGGGGCCTCCTACGAGCAGTACTTC. This translates into CASSPRGPGASYEQYF.

This clonotype was seen repeatedly, ten times or more. This chain uses TRBV20-1 with TRBJ1-2; D gene uncertain. CDR3 size: 11 residues. V was pared by 5 bases and J by 0 bases, with 4 bases between. The germline V gene encodes CDR1 DFQATT and CDR2 SNEGSKA (reference sequence). CDR3 region: CSAEANYGYTF. The DNA for the CDR3 is TGCAGTGCTGAAGCTAACTATGGCTACACCTTC.